Sequencing of this T cell receptor (beta chain) was carried out in a study of response to subunit inactivated influenza vaccine. Deletions cut 0 bases from V and 5 bases from J, with 17 bases between. The CDR3 is made up of 16 amino acids. Germline CDR1 is SGHRS and CDR2 is YFSETQ. This clonotype has only a few counts. Its antigen is unidentified. Study findings and constraints: Authors suggested each seasonal influenza vaccination recruits few new T cells.

TCRdb fed the RT-PCR reads into MiXCR, producing one record per CDR3 protein. The sample has 700,000 to 900,000 distinct CDR3 sequences; 21% are singletons. The clonotype comes from a man between 50 and 59 years old who received an inactivated influenza vaccine. J is TRBJ2-5 and V is TRBV5-1; the D gene is possibly TRBD2 (5 bases). This material consisted of PBMCs from blood, taken approximately 5 days after vaccination. The CDR3 bases are TGCGCCAGCAGCTTGGAGCCATTGCGTCCGGGGGAGACCCAGTACTTC. It is translated as CASSLEPLRPGETQYF.